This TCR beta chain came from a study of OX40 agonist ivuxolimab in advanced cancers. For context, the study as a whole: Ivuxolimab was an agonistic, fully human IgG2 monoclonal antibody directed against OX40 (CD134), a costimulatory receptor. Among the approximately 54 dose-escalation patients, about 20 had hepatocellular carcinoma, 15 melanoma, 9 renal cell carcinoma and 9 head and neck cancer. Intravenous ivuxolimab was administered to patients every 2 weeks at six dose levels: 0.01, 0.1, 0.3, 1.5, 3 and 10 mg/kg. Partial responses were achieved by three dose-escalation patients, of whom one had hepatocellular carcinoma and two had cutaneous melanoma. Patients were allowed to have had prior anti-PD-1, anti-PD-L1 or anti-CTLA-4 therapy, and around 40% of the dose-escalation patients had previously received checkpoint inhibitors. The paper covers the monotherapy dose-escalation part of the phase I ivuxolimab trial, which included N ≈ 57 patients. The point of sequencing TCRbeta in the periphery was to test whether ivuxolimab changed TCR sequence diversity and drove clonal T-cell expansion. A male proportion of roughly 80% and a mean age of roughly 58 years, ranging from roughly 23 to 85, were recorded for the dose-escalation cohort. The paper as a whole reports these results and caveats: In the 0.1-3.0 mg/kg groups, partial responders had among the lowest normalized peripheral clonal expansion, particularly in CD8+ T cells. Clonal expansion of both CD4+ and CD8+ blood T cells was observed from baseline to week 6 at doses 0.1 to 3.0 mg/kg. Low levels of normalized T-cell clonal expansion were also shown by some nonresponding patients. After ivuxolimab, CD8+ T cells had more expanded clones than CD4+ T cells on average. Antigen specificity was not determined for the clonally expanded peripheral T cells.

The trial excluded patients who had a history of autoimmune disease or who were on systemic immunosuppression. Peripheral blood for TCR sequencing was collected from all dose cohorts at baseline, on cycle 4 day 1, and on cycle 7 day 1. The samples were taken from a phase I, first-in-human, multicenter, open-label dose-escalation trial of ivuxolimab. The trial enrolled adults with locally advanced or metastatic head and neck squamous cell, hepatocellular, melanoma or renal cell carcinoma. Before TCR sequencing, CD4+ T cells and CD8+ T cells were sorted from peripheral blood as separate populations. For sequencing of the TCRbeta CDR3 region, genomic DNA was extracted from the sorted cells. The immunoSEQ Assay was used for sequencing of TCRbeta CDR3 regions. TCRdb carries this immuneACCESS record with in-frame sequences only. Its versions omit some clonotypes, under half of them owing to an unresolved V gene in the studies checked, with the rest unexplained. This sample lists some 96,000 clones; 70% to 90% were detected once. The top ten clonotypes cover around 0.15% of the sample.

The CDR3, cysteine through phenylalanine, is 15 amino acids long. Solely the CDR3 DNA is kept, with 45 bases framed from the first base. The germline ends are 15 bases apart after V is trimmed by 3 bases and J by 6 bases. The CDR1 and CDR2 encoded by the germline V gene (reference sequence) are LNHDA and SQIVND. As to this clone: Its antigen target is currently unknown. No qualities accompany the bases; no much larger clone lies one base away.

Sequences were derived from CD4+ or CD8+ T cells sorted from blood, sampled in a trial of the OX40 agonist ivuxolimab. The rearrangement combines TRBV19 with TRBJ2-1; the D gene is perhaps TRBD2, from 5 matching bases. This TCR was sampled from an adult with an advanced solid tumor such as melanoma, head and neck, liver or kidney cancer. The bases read TGTGCCAGTAGTATCCAAGCGGTCTCAGGCAATGAGCAGTTCTTC. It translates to CASSIQAVSGNEQFF.